This TCR beta chain was sequenced in a study of CD8 T cells in Susac syndrome. Looked up from germline, CDR1 is MGHRA and CDR2 is YSYEKL. V dropped 3 bases and J dropped 5 bases, with 10 bases sitting between them. CDR3 length: 14 amino acids. The RNA, 0.5 to 1 ug, was put through reverse transcription using random hexamers. TCRdb reprocessed the immunoSEQ multiplex PCR reads with MiXCR, giving one entry per CDR3 protein. The table lists some 130,000 distinct CDR3 sequences, 85% to 95% of them singletons. Sequences were obtained from CD8+ T cells from PBMCs. This clonotype was sampled from a human donor with Susac syndrome. V and J are TRBV4-1 and TRBJ1-4, with unresolved D. CDR3 sequence (DNA): TGCGCCAGCAGCCACCGACTCGAAAATGAAAAACTGTTTTTT. Its protein product is CASSHRLENEKLFF.